These 17 T cell receptor beta chains share one sample of origin, sequenced in a study of Ad26.COV2.S vaccination and SARS-CoV-2 variants. The table came from immunoSEQ multiplex PCR; TCRdb's copy has only in-frame clones and leaves some out. The repertoire holds about 180,000 clones, with around 90% as singletons. Specimen: peripheral blood, collected after recovery from COVID-19. These TCRs come from a human donor who had recovered from COVID-19.

Points on this clone: An end of the junction differs from the germline gene, which may be a read error. V is TRBV6-5 and J is TRBJ2-4, with a tentative D call TRBD2 (7 bases). Germline V gene lookup returns CDR1 MNHEY and CDR2 SVGAGI. The CDR3 length is 12 residues. Written as DNA, the CDR3 is TGTGCAAGCACGGGGGCGGGGGACATTCAGTACTTC. It specifies CASTGAGDIQYF.

This chain connects TRBV20-1 to TRBJ1-1; unclear D gene. V shed 5 bases and J shed 6 bases, with 7 bases lying between them. There are 10 residues in the CDR3. Germline lookup yields CDR1 DFQATT and CDR2 SNEGSKA (reference sequence). The CDR3 loop reads CSAQSSEAFF. The DNA of the CDR3 is TGCAGTGCTCAGTCATCTGAAGCTTTCTTT.

The V and J genes are TRBV7-9 and TRBJ1-2; D unresolved. CDR3 size: 16 residues. From germline, CDR1 is SEHNR and CDR2 FQNEAQ (reference sequence). V was pared by 1 base and J by 6 bases, with 18 bases between. The CDR3 region is CASSLDAKEMGNGYTF. For the CDR3, the DNA is TGTGCCAGCAGCTTAGATGCGAAGGAGATGGGCAATGGCTACACCTTC.

This chain uses TRBV4-1 with TRBJ1-5; weak D call: TRBD1 (5 bases). V was pared by 2 bases and J by 0 bases, with 8 bases between. Germline V CDR1 and CDR2: MGHRA, YSYEKL. This CDR3 spans 15 amino acids. CDR3 nucleotide sequence: TGCGCCAGCAGCCAAACAGGTATTAGCAATCAGCCCCAGCATTTT. Translating it yields CASSQTGISNQPQHF.

This sequence joins TRBV9 and TRBJ2-1, with 8 nucleotides matching TRBD1. V lost 0 bases and J lost 3; bases outside the gene matches: 5. CDR1 is SGDLS and CDR2 is YYNGEE in the germline V gene. This CDR3 is built from 16 residues. The CDR3 nucleotides read TGTGCCAGCAGCGTAGAGGGACAGGACAACTACAATGAGCAGTTCTTC. It specifies CASSVEGQDNYNEQFF.

CDR3 residues: CASSKSPKNRGPYNEQFF. In DNA, the CDR3 is TGTGCCAGCAGCAAGAGCCCAAAAAACAGGGGCCCCTACAATGAGCAGTTCTTC. The V call is TRBV21-1, the J call TRBJ2-1; no DNA check was done on the table's D call, TRBD1. TRBV21-1 is annotated as a pseudogene. The CDR3 has 18 residues.

This clone was observed a few times. The chain couples TRBV7-9 to TRBJ2-7; 8 nucleotides agree with TRBD1. This CDR3 is built from 14 residues. CDR1 and CDR2 (germline): SEHNR, FQNEAQ (reference sequence). V was clipped by 4 bases and J by 2 bases; unmatched bases: 4. The CDR3 loop is CASSSDRVAYEQYF. The DNA of the CDR3 is TGTGCCAGCAGCTCGGACAGGGTAGCCTACGAGCAGTACTTC.

This clone appeared a single time. V and J are TRBV6-5 and TRBJ1-6; D is ambiguous. CDR1 MNHEY and CDR2 SVGAGI come from the germline V gene. The V and J ends lost 0 bases and 10 bases respectively, with 13 bases between them. The CDR3 has 15 amino acids. The CDR3 bases are TGTGCCAGCAGTTACTCCGGGAAGGGTGACTCACCCCTCCACTTT. Its translation: CASSYSGKGDSPLHF.

The rearrangement links TRBV28 to TRBJ2-1; 7 bases are a match to TRBD2. The junction had 3 bases not matched to a gene; V was cut back by 4 bases and J by 0 bases. The CDR3 is 15 amino acids. Germline lookup yields CDR1 MDHEN and CDR2 SYDVKM. The CDR3 DNA is TGTGCCAGCAGTTCTCCGGGGGGCTCCTACAATGAGCAGTTCTTC. Protein product: CASSSPGGSYNEQFF. The complete variable domain, with remaining parts taken from reference TRBV28 and TRBJ2-1, reads DVKVTQSSRYLVKRTGEKVFLECVQDMDHENMFWYRQDPGLGLRLIYFSYDVKMKEKGDIPEGYSVSREKKERFSLILESASTNQTSMYLCASSSPGGSYNEQFFGPGTRLTVL.

The rearrangement links TRBV6-5 to TRBJ2-7; unclear D gene. CDR3 length equals 14 residues. Trimming took 7 bases from V and 7 from J, leaving 20 bases between them. The germline gives CDR1 MNHEY, CDR2 SVGAGI. In DNA, the CDR3 is TGTGCCAGCATCGAAAGGGAAGTTCGGCGGGAGCAGTACTTC. Protein sequence: CASIEREVRREQYF.

The chain joins TRBV11-1 to TRBJ2-3, with no clear D. Between the trimmed V and J ends, which lost 5 bases and 1 base, there was a span of 10 bases. Looked up from germline, CDR1 is SGHAT and CDR2 is FQDESV (reference sequence). The CDR3 is 14 amino acids. CDR3 sequence (DNA): TGTGCCAGCAGCCCCACGTCCCGCACAGATACGCAGTATTTT. This codes for CASSPTSRTDTQYF.

The J gene is TRBJ2-3, the V gene TRBV6-5, with 7 positions matching TRBD1. CDR3 length: 15 amino acids. Germline assignment: CDR1 MNHEY and CDR2 SVGAGI. The V and J ends lost 6 bases and 0 bases, in that order; junction bases with no gene match: 6. The CDR3 nucleotides read TGTGCCAGCAGCCCCCAGGGGGTTAGCACAGATACGCAGTATTTT. This codes for CASSPQGVSTDTQYF.

The V and J genes are TRBV19 and TRBJ2-4; TRBD2 agrees at 14 bases. CDR3 length: 18 amino acids. CDR1 LNHDA and CDR2 SQIVND come from the germline V gene (reference sequence). Losses at the gene ends were 7 bases for V and 0 bases for J; bases not matched to a gene: 8. CDR3 coding DNA: TGTGCCAGTACCGGACTAGCGGGAGGATTCATAGCCAAAAACATTCAGTACTTC. Translation gives CASTGLAGGFIAKNIQYF.

J is TRBJ1-2 and V is TRBV30; TRBD1 matches at 7 bases. The CDR3 is made up of 13 amino acids. CDR1 is GTSNPN, CDR2 SVGIG, per germline (reference sequence). The ends lost 5 bases at V and 2 bases at J; junction bases unmatched: 5. The CDR3 DNA follows: TGTGCCTGGGCGGGACAGCCAAACTATGGCTACACCTTC. Its protein is CAWAGQPNYGYTF.

This chain uses TRBV3-1 (or the pseudogene TRBV3-2) with TRBJ1-1, with D possibly matching TRBD1 (5 bases). With 0 bases removed from V and 4 bases from J, the gap between germline ends came to 9 bases. Germline loops: CDR1 LGHDT, CDR2 YNNKEL (reference sequence). This CDR3 has 14 residues. CDR3 residues: CASSQDPGITEAFF. The CDR3 nucleotides read TGTGCCAGCAGCCAAGATCCAGGGATCACTGAAGCTTTCTTT.

The chain carries TRBV19 and TRBJ1-6; D is perhaps TRBD1 (5 bases). CDR1 and CDR2 (germline): LNHDA, SQIVND (reference sequence). Deletions cut 4 bases from V and 11 bases from J, with 9 bases between. The CDR3 contains 12 residues. In DNA, the CDR3 is TGTGCCAGTAGTAAGACAGAGGCACCCCTCCACTTT. This translates into CASSKTEAPLHF.

This clone has just a few counts. The chain joins TRBV3-1 (or the pseudogene TRBV3-2) to TRBJ1-4; D call uncertain. The CDR3 length is 17 residues. Germline V gene data show CDR1 as LGHDT and CDR2 as YNNKEL (reference sequence). Trimming removed 0 bases at V and 7 bases at J, with 18 bases between. DNA for the CDR3: TGTGCCAGCAGCCAAGATGGAGTGCCTTCCCTGGGTGAAAAACTGTTTTTT. Its protein is CASSQDGVPSLGEKLFF.